These 28 T cell receptor beta chains were all obtained from the same sample, sequenced in a study of a mutant IDH1 vaccine in newly diagnosed glioma. Profiling relied on immunoSEQ multiplex PCR, and the TCRdb table lists in-frame clones only, not all of them. The sample carries tens of thousands of clones, roughly 80% recorded once. Regarding time point: baseline, week 1 (first vaccination visit). Treatment indicated: pre-vaccination baseline after standard-of-care therapy. The specimen was PBMCs, collected from a glioma patient treated with radiotherapy, temozolomide or both. The receptors were sampled from a middle-aged man with glioma. Some clones in this sample may be carry-over from other donors' samples.

The rearrangement uses TRBV25-1 and TRBJ1-5; D ambiguous. The CDR3 length is 12 residues. V was cut by 6 bases and J by 4 bases, with 7 bases left in between. The germline gives CDR1 MGHDK, CDR2 SYGVNS. CDR3 nucleotides: TGTGCCAGCAGGGGTCAAAATCAGCCCCAGCATTTT. This codes for CASRGQNQPQHF.

The rearrangement uses TRBV6-5 and TRBJ1-2; tentatively, D is TRBD1 (5 bases). CDR1 MNHEY and CDR2 SVGAGI come from the germline V gene. V was trimmed by 0 bases and J by 4 bases, leaving 9 bases between them. The CDR3 extends over 14 amino acids. CDR3 in amino acids: CASSYSGGGYGYTF. The CDR3 bases are TGTGCCAGCAGTTACTCGGGCGGGGGCTATGGCTACACCTTC.

This clone was recorded only once. The V call is TRBV5-1, the J call TRBJ2-7, with a tentative D call TRBD1 (5 bases). V was clipped by 3 bases and J by 2 bases, with 21 bases between them. The CDR3 contains 17 residues. Germline CDR1 and CDR2: SGHRS and YFSETQ. The CDR3 spells CASSSDQVQGGPYEQYF. The CDR3 nucleotides read TGCGCCAGCAGCTCCGACCAAGTTCAGGGTGGACCCTACGAGCAGTACTTC.

The chain couples TRBV11-2 to TRBJ2-3; possible D gene TRBD2, 6 bases. The CDR3 totals 15 residues. Trimming removed 8 bases from V and 3 bases from J, with 18 bases in between. CDR1 is SGHAT and CDR2 is FQNNGV in the germline V gene. The chain's CDR3 is CASARGRGRTDTQYF. DNA of the CDR3: TGTGCCAGCGCCCGAGGACGGGGGAGGACAGATACGCAGTATTTT.

The rearrangement uses TRBV30 and TRBJ1-2, with a possible D match to TRBD1 (6 bases). V lost 5 bases and J lost 8, with 15 bases in between. The CDR3 has 12 amino acids. Germline V gives CDR1 GTSNPN, CDR2 SVGIG (reference sequence). The CDR3 here is CAWSRGIGGYTF. CDR3 nucleotide sequence: TGTGCCTGGTCCAGGGGAATTGGGGGCTACACCTTC. The full variable domain, rest sourced from reference TRBV30 and TRBJ1-2, is SQTIHQWPATLVQPVGSPLSLECTVEGTSNPNLYWYRQAAGRGLQLLFYSVGIGQISSEVPQNLSASRPQDRQFILSSKKLLLSDSGFYLCAWSRGIGGYTFGSGTRLTVV.

The rearrangement joins TRBV29-1 to TRBJ2-5; D remains ambiguous. Germline V gives CDR1 SQVTM, CDR2 ANQGSEA. The ends were cut back, 4 bases at V and 0 bases at J, with 6 bases in the middle. The CDR3 contains 12 residues. In nucleotides, the CDR3 is TGCAGCGTTGTGTTCAACCAAGAGACCCAGTACTTC. Translation gives CSVVFNQETQYF. The full variable domain, with the rest looked up from reference TRBV29-1 and TRBJ2-5, is SAVISQKPSRDICQRGTSLTIQCQVDSQVTMMFWYRQQPGQSLTLIATANQGSEATYESGFVIDKFPISRPNLTFSTLTVSNMSPEDSSIYLCSVVFNQETQYFGPGTRLLVL.

The J gene is TRBJ1-1, the V gene TRBV30; D is unclear. The CDR3 runs 13 residues. The V gene lost 2 bases and the J gene lost 3 bases, with 10 bases spanning the gap. Germline V lookup: CDR1 GTSNPN, CDR2 SVGIG (reference sequence). CDR3 bases: TGTGCCTGGAGTCGAGACATGGACACTGAAGCTTTCTTT. Residues: CAWSRDMDTEAFF.

The chain employs TRBV6-1 and TRBJ1-1; no reliable D call. There are 12 residues in the CDR3. The V and J ends lost 6 bases and 1 base respectively, with 6 bases between them. Per the germline V gene, CDR1 is MNHNS and CDR2 is SASEGT. The DNA of the CDR3 is TGTGCCAGCAGGTGGCAGAACACTGAAGCTTTCTTT. This gives the protein CASRWQNTEAFF.

This chain connects TRBV4-2 to TRBJ1-1; 7 bases match TRBD1. This CDR3 has 18 residues. V shed 1 base, J shed 7 bases, and the junction held 18 bases outside the gene matches. Looked up from germline, CDR1 is LGHNA and CDR2 is YNFKEQ. The CDR3 reads CASSQVAVRLRGLNEAFF. The CDR3 DNA reads as TGTGCCAGCAGCCAAGTGGCGGTTCGATTGAGGGGGCTGAATGAAGCTTTCTTT.

The chain links TRBV10-3 to TRBJ1-1; D is undetermined. V lost 10 bases and J lost 4, with 16 bases in between. Per the germline V gene, CDR1 is ENHRY and CDR2 is SYGVKD. CDR3 length: 13 residues. For the CDR3, the DNA is TGTGCCACCTTCTTCGGGGAAGGCACTGAAGCTTTCTTT. Translating it yields CATFFGEGTEAFF.

The rearrangement joins TRBV28 to TRBJ1-2; 8 bases align to TRBD1. V was clipped by 4 bases and J by 3 bases; unmatched bases: 1. The CDR3 extends over 13 amino acids. The V gene's germline CDR1 is MDHEN and CDR2 SYDVKM. The CDR3 loop is CASSSGGYYGYTF. The CDR3 nucleotides read TGTGCCAGCAGTTCAGGGGGCTACTATGGCTACACCTTC.

The chain joins TRBV30 to TRBJ1-5, with D possibly matching TRBD1 (6 bases). Germline V CDR1 and CDR2: GTSNPN, SVGIG (reference sequence). Trimming shortened V by 3 bases and J by 6 bases, and 12 bases separated the two germline ends. The CDR3 loop spans 13 amino acids. The CDR3 bases are TGTGCCTGGAGCGATACAGGGAGTCAGCCCCAGCATTTT. This gives the protein CAWSDTGSQPQHF. Combining the CDR3 with reference TRBV30 and TRBJ1-5 gives the whole variable domain SQTIHQWPATLVQPVGSPLSLECTVEGTSNPNLYWYRQAAGRGLQLLFYSVGIGQISSEVPQNLSASRPQDRQFILSSKKLLLSDSGFYLCAWSDTGSQPQHFGDGTRLSIL.

The table lists this clone with a few counts. V and J are TRBV5-3 and TRBJ1-2; D is undetermined. TRBV5-3 belongs to the ORF category, with a function that is uncertain. V was trimmed by 2 bases and J by 8 bases, leaving 13 bases between them. The CDR3 consists of 13 residues. CDR3 DNA sequence: TGTGCCAGAAGCTTTATACGGTCGGACGGCTACACCTTC. This sequence encodes CARSFIRSDGYTF.

The chain recombines TRBV2 with TRBJ2-2; D not certain. This CDR3 has 14 amino acids. CDR1 and CDR2 (germline): SNHLY, FYNNEI. Trimming took 5 bases from V and 0 from J, leaving 7 bases between them. CDR3 region: CASSLTTNTGELFF. CDR3 coding DNA: TGTGCCAGCAGTCTAACTACGAACACCGGGGAGCTGTTTTTT.

This clone showed up just a few times. The V and J genes are TRBV2 and TRBJ1-6; no firm D call. This CDR3 is 13 amino acids long. Trimming cost V 1 base and J 7 bases, with 5 bases left between them. The germline CDR1 and CDR2 sequences are SNHLY and FYNNEI. The CDR3 spells CASSEVANSPLHF. The CDR3 region has the DNA TGTGCCAGCAGTGAAGTAGCCAATTCACCCCTCCACTTT.

V is TRBV5-1 and J is TRBJ2-5; unclear D gene. The CDR3 contains 11 residues. V lost 4 bases to trimming and J lost 2 bases, with 3 bases between them. Germline V gene lookup returns CDR1 SGHRS and CDR2 YFSETQ. Here the CDR3 reads CASSQQETQYF. The DNA for the CDR3 is TGCGCCAGCAGCCAACAAGAGACCCAGTACTTC.

The chain employs TRBV29-1 and TRBJ1-1; 9 nucleotides line up with TRBD1. CDR1 is SQVTM, CDR2 ANQGSEA, per germline. J was trimmed by 11 bases and V by 1 base; bases with no gene match: 11. The CDR3 consists of 14 residues. The CDR3 here is CSVEGRTGEIGAFF. The CDR3 bases are TGCAGCGTTGAAGGAAGGACAGGGGAGATTGGGGCTTTCTTT.

The genes are TRBV6-4 and TRBJ1-5, with TRBD1 matching 8 bases. Germline V gene data show CDR1 as MRHNA and CDR2 as SNTAGT. This CDR3 spans 13 amino acids. Trimming took 6 bases from V and 5 from J; bases not matched to a gene: 3. The CDR3 spells CASRGTGHQPQHF. The CDR3, as DNA: TGTGCCAGCAGAGGGACAGGCCATCAGCCCCAGCATTTT.

The chain couples TRBV15 to TRBJ1-2; TRBD1 is a possible D gene (5 bases). The germline CDR1 and CDR2 sequences are LNHNV and YYDKDF (reference sequence). The CDR3 has 17 amino acids. V lost 0 bases and J 8 bases, leaving 22 bases between the germline ends. The CDR3 coding sequence is TGTGCCACCAGCAGAGATACAACAGGCCAGGGCGGTAGGGGCTACACCTTC. Amino acid sequence: CATSRDTTGQGGRGYTF.

This chain uses TRBV5-1 with TRBJ2-7; possibly TRBD1 or TRBD2 for D (6 bases each). This CDR3 has 16 residues. Per germline, CDR1 SGHRS and CDR2 YFSETQ. Trimming removed 1 base from V and 2 bases from J, with 16 bases in between. The CDR3 DNA reads as TGCGCCAGCAGCTTGATTATAGGAGGGACAACCTACGAGCAGTACTTC. The encoded protein is CASSLIIGGTTYEQYF.

The rearrangement uses TRBV2 and TRBJ2-7; D may match TRBD1 or TRBD2 (5 bases each). The CDR3 has 13 amino acids. V was pared by 3 bases and J by 2 bases, with 8 bases between. Germline lookup yields CDR1 SNHLY and CDR2 FYNNEI. The CDR3 DNA sequence: TGTGCCAGCAGTGAGTGGGGGACCTACGAGCAGTACTTC. It specifies CASSEWGTYEQYF.

This clone appeared a few times. This rearrangement joins TRBV15 to TRBJ2-7, with D hard to call. Germline V gives CDR1 LNHNV, CDR2 YYDKDF (reference sequence). The V and J ends lost 0 bases and 3 bases respectively, with 6 bases between them. The CDR3 covers 13 residues. Here the CDR3 reads CATSRDKYYEQYF. In nucleotides, the CDR3 is TGTGCCACCAGCAGAGACAAGTACTACGAGCAGTACTTC.

The chain couples TRBV6-5 to TRBJ2-7; possible D gene TRBD2, 5 bases. Per the germline V gene, CDR1 is MNHEY and CDR2 is SVGAGI. This CDR3 comprises 13 residues. The V end lost 6 bases, the J end lost 0 bases, and 9 bases lay between the germline ends. CDR3 nucleotide sequence: TGTGCCAGCAGGCAACTAGGCTCCTACGAGCAGTACTTC. Translated, it gives CASRQLGSYEQYF.

The DNA for the CDR3 is TGTGCCAGCAGCTTCCGCGGGGGCCTCACAGATACGCAGTATTTT. This translates into CASSFRGGLTDTQYF. This chain joins TRBV5-6 and TRBJ2-3; possibly TRBD2 for D (7 bases). V lost 2 bases and J lost 2, with 12 bases in between. The CDR3 consists of 15 residues. Germline V gene lookup returns CDR1 SGHDT and CDR2 YYEEEE.

The rearrangement joins TRBV6-6 to TRBJ2-1, with D hard to call. This CDR3 is 13 amino acids long. Germline-derived CDR1 and CDR2 are MNHNY and SVGAGI (reference sequence). The ends were cut back, 0 bases at V and 7 bases at J, with 7 bases in the middle. The CDR3 nucleotides read TGTGCCAGCAGTTACTCTCAGCGAAATGAGCAGTTCTTC. Encoded protein: CASSYSQRNEQFF.

The V gene is TRBV11-2, the J gene TRBJ2-7; D perhaps matches TRBD2 (5 bases). This CDR3 spans 14 amino acids. Germline loops: CDR1 SGHAT, CDR2 FQNNGV. V lost 1 base and J 7 bases, leaving 14 bases between the germline ends. CDR3 nucleotide sequence: TGTGCCAGCAGCTTAGTGGTCCGGGGTCGGGAGCAGTACTTC. It is translated as CASSLVVRGREQYF.

The chain links TRBV18 to TRBJ1-2; D might be TRBD1 (6 bases). The CDR3 length is 17 residues. V was shortened by 6 bases and J by 6 bases, with 26 bases between the two germline ends. Germline V CDR1 and CDR2: KGHSH, LQKENI. In DNA form, the CDR3 reads TGTGCCAGCTCTCAAGTGGCAGGGGAGCCCCCCGCGCATGGCTACACCTTC. This sequence encodes CASSQVAGEPPAHGYTF.

The J gene is TRBJ1-1, the V gene TRBV10-3, with 7 bases matching TRBD1. Germline V lookup: CDR1 ENHRY, CDR2 SYGVKD. This CDR3 contains 13 residues. The V and J ends lost 6 bases and 5 bases, in that order; junction bases with no gene match: 6. The CDR3 nucleotides read TGTGCCATCAGCCAACAGGGGCGAACTGAAGCTTTCTTT. Its protein product is CAISQQGRTEAFF.